The rows below give T cell receptor beta chains drawn from one sample of a study of graft-versus-host responses after intestinal transplantation. The repertoire was sequenced with immunoSEQ multiplex PCR; TCRdb's copy has only in-frame clones and lacks some. The table includes just under 55,000 clones, under 95% detected once. The source was PBMCs, collected 650 to 680 days after intestinal transplant. Source of these receptors: a human patient who received an intestinal transplant, so some T cells may come from the graft donor. CDR3s include the opening cysteine and the closing phenylalanine or tryptophan. The order of the fields is J gene, V gene, clone size, D gene, CDR3 DNA, CDR3 protein. The D gene is left open where the match is weak. For some rows the clone size is stated as once, few or many, or as a class when expanded; others skip it.

J gene: TRBJ1-4
V gene: TRBV6-5
clone size: .
D gene: TRBD1
CDR3 DNA: TGTGCCAGCAGTTACCAGGGGGCGGAAAAACTGTTTTTT
CDR3 protein: CASSYQGAEKLFF

J gene: TRBJ2-5
V gene: TRBV7-9
clone size: .
D gene: TRBD1
CDR3 DNA: TGTGCCAGCAGTCCAACAGGGGAAGAGACCCAGTACTTC
CDR3 protein: CASSPTGEETQYF

J gene: TRBJ2-7
V gene: TRBV29-1
clone size: .
D gene: .
CDR3 DNA: TGCAGCGTTCGGCAGGAGGCAGCCCAGTCCTACGAGCAGTACTTC
CDR3 protein: CSVRQEAAQSYEQYF

J gene: TRBJ1-6
V gene: TRBV11-3
clone size: once
D gene: .
CDR3 DNA: TGTGCCAGCAGCTCGGGGGGGCCACCCCTCCACTTT
CDR3 protein: CASSSGGPPLHF

J gene: TRBJ1-1
V gene: TRBV7-9
clone size: .
D gene: .
CDR3 DNA: TGTGCCAGCAGCTCCCACTCAGGGGAACCCCTCATGAACACTGAAGCTTTCTTT
CDR3 protein: CASSSHSGEPLMNTEAFF

J gene: TRBJ2-1
V gene: TRBV5-4
clone size: .
D gene: .
CDR3 DNA: TGTGCCAGCAGCTTGGTACAGGAATACAATGAGCAGTTCTTC
CDR3 protein: CASSLVQEYNEQFF

J gene: TRBJ2-6
V gene: TRBV18
clone size: .
D gene: TRBD2
CDR3 DNA: TGTGCCAGCTCACCACGGGGACTAGCGGGGGTCTCGGGGGCCAACGTCCTGACTTTC
CDR3 protein: CASSPRGLAGVSGANVLTF

J gene: TRBJ2-7
V gene: TRBV5-1
clone size: few
D gene: TRBD2
CDR3 DNA: TGCGCCAGCAGCTCCGGAGCGGGGGGAGGGTACGAGCAGTACTTC
CDR3 protein: CASSSGAGGGYEQYF

J gene: TRBJ1-5
V gene: TRBV6-1
clone size: .
D gene: .
CDR3 DNA: TGTGCCAGCAAGGTTGTTAGCAATCAGCCCCAGCATTTT
CDR3 protein: CASKVVSNQPQHF

J gene: TRBJ2-5
V gene: TRBV19
clone size: .
D gene: .
CDR3 DNA: TGTGCCAGTAGAGCCTACAGGGAAGCAAGAGAGACCCAGTACTTC
CDR3 protein: CASRAYREARETQYF

J gene: TRBJ1-3
V gene: TRBV7-3
clone size: .
D gene: .
CDR3 DNA: TGTGCCAGCAGCTTATCGGGGCCTGGAAACACCATATATTTT
CDR3 protein: CASSLSGPGNTIYF

J gene: TRBJ1-1
V gene: TRBV7-6
clone size: .
D gene: TRBD1
CDR3 DNA: TGTGCCAGCAGCTTAAATGGTGACAGGGGTGTGATGAACACTGAAGCTTTCTTT
CDR3 protein: CASSLNGDRGVMNTEAFF

J gene: TRBJ1-5
V gene: TRBV19
clone size: .
D gene: TRBD1
CDR3 DNA: TGTGCCAGTAGTGTACAGGGGAGTCATCAGCCCCAGCATTTT
CDR3 protein: CASSVQGSHQPQHF

J gene: TRBJ1-2
V gene: TRBV11-2
clone size: .
D gene: .
CDR3 DNA: TGTGCCAGCAGCTTACGGGCGGGCGACCATGGCTACACCTTC
CDR3 protein: CASSLRAGDHGYTF

J gene: TRBJ1-1
V gene: TRBV2
clone size: few
D gene: .
CDR3 DNA: TGTGCCAGCAACGAGGTCGGTGAAGCTTTCTTT
CDR3 protein: CASNEVGEAFF

J gene: TRBJ1-3
V gene: TRBV5-6
clone size: .
D gene: TRBD1
CDR3 DNA: TGTGCCAGCAGCTCGAGGACAGGGAGCTCTGGAAACACCATATATTTT
CDR3 protein: CASSSRTGSSGNTIYF

J gene: TRBJ2-2
V gene: TRBV4-1
clone size: .
D gene: TRBD2
CDR3 DNA: TGCGCCAGCAGCCAATCTAGCGGAGATATTATCGGGGAGCTGTTTTTT
CDR3 protein: CASSQSSGDIIGELFF

J gene: TRBJ1-5
V gene: TRBV10-2
clone size: .
D gene: .
CDR3 DNA: TGCGCCAGCAGTGAGTCCGTCGGCCCCCAGCATTTT
CDR3 protein: CASSESVGPQHF

J gene: TRBJ1-3
V gene: TRBV30
clone size: .
D gene: .
CDR3 DNA: TGTGCCTGGACAGGGCGAAACACCATATATTTT
CDR3 protein: CAWTGRNTIYF

J gene: TRBJ1-1
V gene: TRBV15
clone size: .
D gene: TRBD1
CDR3 DNA: TGTGCCACCAGCAGAGATCGAGGGGGCGCCGCTGAAGCTTTCTTT
CDR3 protein: CATSRDRGGAAEAFF

J gene: TRBJ1-5
V gene: TRBV10-3
clone size: .
D gene: .
CDR3 DNA: TGTGCCATCTGGGCCGAGGACGTGAGGGCCAAACAGGGAGTTAGCAATCAGCCCCAGCATTTT
CDR3 protein: CAIWAEDVRAKQGVSNQPQHF

J gene: TRBJ2-7
V gene: TRBV7-6
clone size: .
D gene: .
CDR3 DNA: TGTGCCAGCAGAACAGGTGCCTCCTACGAGCAGTACTTC
CDR3 protein: CASRTGASYEQYF

J gene: TRBJ2-5
V gene: TRBV7-9
clone size: .
D gene: .
CDR3 DNA: TGTGCCAGCAGCCTCGACGGGGGTAGAAGGGAGACCCAGTACTTC
CDR3 protein: CASSLDGGRRETQYF

J gene: TRBJ1-2
V gene: TRBV15
clone size: .
D gene: TRBD1
CDR3 DNA: TGTGCCACCAGCAACGACAGGGAGGGTTATGGCTACACCTTC
CDR3 protein: CATSNDREGYGYTF

J gene: TRBJ1-1
V gene: TRBV5-1
clone size: .
D gene: .
CDR3 DNA: TGCGCCAGCAGCATACAGGTTCTGAACACTGAAGCTTTCTTT
CDR3 protein: CASSIQVLNTEAFF

J gene: TRBJ1-1
V gene: TRBV21-1
clone size: once
D gene: .
CDR3 DNA: TGTGCCAGCAGCATACGCGACAGGGGGCTACCCTCAATGAACACTGAAGCTTTCTTT
CDR3 protein: CASSIRDRGLPSMNTEAFF

J gene: TRBJ1-3
V gene: TRBV7-8
clone size: once
D gene: .
CDR3 DNA: TGTGCCAGCAGCCTAAGGGGCGTTTACGAAGGAAACACCATATATTTT
CDR3 protein: CASSLRGVYEGNTIYF

J gene: TRBJ1-2
V gene: TRBV10-3
clone size: .
D gene: TRBD1
CDR3 DNA: TGTGCCATCAGTGAAGCAGGGACAGGGAGCGGCTACACCTTC
CDR3 protein: CAISEAGTGSGYTF

J gene: TRBJ2-5
V gene: TRBV7-2
clone size: .
D gene: .
CDR3 DNA: TGTGCCAGCAGCTATCCGGGGATCAGAACCCAGTACTTC
CDR3 protein: CASSYPGIRTQYF

J gene: TRBJ2-1
V gene: TRBV9
clone size: .
D gene: TRBD1
CDR3 DNA: TGTGCCAGCAGCTTCGGACAGGGAATCTACAATGAGCAGTTCTTC
CDR3 protein: CASSFGQGIYNEQFF

J gene: TRBJ1-2
V gene: TRBV29-1
clone size: .
D gene: .
CDR3 DNA: TGCAGCGTTGAGGGACTGAGTCATGGCTACACCTTC
CDR3 protein: CSVEGLSHGYTF

J gene: TRBJ2-5
V gene: TRBV5-6
clone size: .
D gene: .
CDR3 DNA: TGTGCCAGCAGCTTTTCGGTGATAAGGGGCCCTCAAGAGACCCAGTACTTC
CDR3 protein: CASSFSVIRGPQETQYF

J gene: TRBJ1-1
V gene: TRBV5-4
clone size: .
D gene: .
CDR3 DNA: TGTGCCAGCAGCTTGGGCGTAGGCTCGGGGGACACTGAAGCTTTCTTT
CDR3 protein: CASSLGVGSGDTEAFF

J gene: TRBJ2-4
V gene: TRBV5-6
clone size: .
D gene: .
CDR3 DNA: TGTGCCAGCCACGGATGGGGGTCAAGAAACATTCAGTACTTC
CDR3 protein: CASHGWGSRNIQYF

J gene: TRBJ2-3
V gene: TRBV9
clone size: .
D gene: .
CDR3 DNA: TGTGCCAGCAGCGTAGGGTTAGCTTCCACAGATACGCAGTATTTT
CDR3 protein: CASSVGLASTDTQYF

J gene: TRBJ2-7
V gene: TRBV18
clone size: once
D gene: .
CDR3 DNA: TGTGCCAGCTCACCCGTGAACAGCTACGAGCAGTACTTC
CDR3 protein: CASSPVNSYEQYF

J gene: TRBJ1-2
V gene: TRBV10-2
clone size: .
D gene: TRBD1
CDR3 DNA: TGCGCCAGCAGTGGGAGGGACAGGGGCGTAATGAGCTACACCTTC
CDR3 protein: CASSGRDRGVMSYTF

J gene: TRBJ1-2
V gene: TRBV18
clone size: .
D gene: .
CDR3 DNA: TGTGCCAGCTCACGTGACAGAAGTATGGATGGCTACACCTTC
CDR3 protein: CASSRDRSMDGYTF

J gene: TRBJ2-6
V gene: TRBV30
clone size: .
D gene: .
CDR3 DNA: TGTGCCTGGGCCCCACACCCTGGGGCCAACGTCCTGACTTTC
CDR3 protein: CAWAPHPGANVLTF

J gene: TRBJ2-5
V gene: TRBV11-3
clone size: once
D gene: .
CDR3 DNA: TGTGCCAGCAGGAGGACTGCTGCCGAGACCCAGTACTTC
CDR3 protein: CASRRTAAETQYF

J gene: TRBJ2-5
V gene: TRBV5-5
clone size: once
D gene: TRBD2
CDR3 DNA: TGTGCCAGCCACCTCTGGTTAGCGGGGGGCCCCCCTGGGGAGACCCAGTACTTC
CDR3 protein: CASHLWLAGGPPGETQYF

J gene: TRBJ1-1
V gene: TRBV7-9
clone size: .
D gene: .
CDR3 DNA: TGTGCCAGCAGCACGCACAGTCCCACCCTCTCTGAAGCTTTCTTT
CDR3 protein: CASSTHSPTLSEAFF

J gene: TRBJ1-6
V gene: TRBV14
clone size: .
D gene: .
CDR3 DNA: TGTGCCAGCAGCCAAGTTTCAAATTCACCCCTCCACTTT
CDR3 protein: CASSQVSNSPLHF

J gene: TRBJ2-5
V gene: TRBV5-1
clone size: .
D gene: .
CDR3 DNA: TGCGCCAGCAGCTTCCCAGGGAGTGAGACCCAGTACTTC
CDR3 protein: CASSFPGSETQYF

J gene: TRBJ2-1
V gene: TRBV4-1
clone size: .
D gene: TRBD1
CDR3 DNA: TGCGCCAGCAGCCAAGATACCGGGACAGGCAATGAGCAGTTCTTC
CDR3 protein: CASSQDTGTGNEQFF

J gene: TRBJ2-1
V gene: TRBV12-5
clone size: .
D gene: .
CDR3 DNA: TGTGCTAGTGGTTTGATCCACAATGAGCAGTTCTTC
CDR3 protein: CASGLIHNEQFF

J gene: TRBJ2-3
V gene: TRBV10-1
clone size: once
D gene: .
CDR3 DNA: TGCGCCAGCAGTGACCCTCAGGGGAGCACAGATACGCAGTATTTT
CDR3 protein: CASSDPQGSTDTQYF

J gene: TRBJ2-3
V gene: TRBV6-6
clone size: .
D gene: .
CDR3 DNA: TGTGCCAGCAGTTACTCCGGACCTGTCACAGATACGCAGTATTTT
CDR3 protein: CASSYSGPVTDTQYF

J gene: TRBJ1-5
V gene: TRBV6-5
clone size: few
D gene: .
CDR3 DNA: TGTGCCAGCAGTTCAGGGAATCAGCCCCAGCATTTT
CDR3 protein: CASSSGNQPQHF

J gene: TRBJ1-3
V gene: TRBV6-6
clone size: .
D gene: .
CDR3 DNA: TGTGCCAGCACCGCCTCGGTTGGAAACACCATATATTTT
CDR3 protein: CASTASVGNTIYF

J gene: TRBJ1-2
V gene: TRBV19
clone size: .
D gene: .
CDR3 DNA: TGTGCCAGTAGCCCTGGGGTGGGTTATGGCTACACCTTC
CDR3 protein: CASSPGVGYGYTF